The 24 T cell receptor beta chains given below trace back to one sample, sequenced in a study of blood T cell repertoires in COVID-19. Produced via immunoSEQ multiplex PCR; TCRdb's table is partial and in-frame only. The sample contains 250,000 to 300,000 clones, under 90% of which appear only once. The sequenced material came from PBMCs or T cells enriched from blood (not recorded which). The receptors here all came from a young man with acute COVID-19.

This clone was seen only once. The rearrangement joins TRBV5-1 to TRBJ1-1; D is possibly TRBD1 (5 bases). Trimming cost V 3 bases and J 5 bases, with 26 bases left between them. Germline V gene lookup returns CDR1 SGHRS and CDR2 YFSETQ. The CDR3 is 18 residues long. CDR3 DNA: TGCGCCAGCAGCTCCGCGGCTCAGGGCTACCAAATACCGACTGAAGCTTTCTTT. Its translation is CASSSAAQGYQIPTEAFF. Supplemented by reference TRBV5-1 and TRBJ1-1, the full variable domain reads KAGVTQTPRYLIKTRGQQVTLSCSPISGHRSVSWYQQTPGQGLQFLFEYFSETQRNKGNFPGRFSGRQFSNSRSEMNVSTLELGDSALYLCASSSAAQGYQIPTEAFFGQGTRLTVV.

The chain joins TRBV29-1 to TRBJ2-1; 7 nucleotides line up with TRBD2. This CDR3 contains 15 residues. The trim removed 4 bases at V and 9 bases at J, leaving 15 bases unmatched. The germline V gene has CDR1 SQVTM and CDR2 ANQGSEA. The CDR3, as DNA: TGCAGCGTTGCAAACCTCAAGGGAGGGGTCAGTGAGCAGTTCTTC. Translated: CSVANLKGGVSEQFF.

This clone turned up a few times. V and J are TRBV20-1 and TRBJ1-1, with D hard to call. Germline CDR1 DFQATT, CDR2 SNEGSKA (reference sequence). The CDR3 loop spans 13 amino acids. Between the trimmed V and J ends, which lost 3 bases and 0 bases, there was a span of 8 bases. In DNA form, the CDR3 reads TGCAGTGCTAGTTCGAACATGAACACTGAAGCTTTCTTT. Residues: CSASSNMNTEAFF.

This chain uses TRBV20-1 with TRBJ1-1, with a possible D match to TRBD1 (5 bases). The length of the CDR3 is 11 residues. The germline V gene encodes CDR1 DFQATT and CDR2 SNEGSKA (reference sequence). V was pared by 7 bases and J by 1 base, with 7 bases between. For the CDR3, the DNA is TGCAGTGAAAGGGGGAACACTGAAGCTTTCTTT. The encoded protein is CSERGNTEAFF.

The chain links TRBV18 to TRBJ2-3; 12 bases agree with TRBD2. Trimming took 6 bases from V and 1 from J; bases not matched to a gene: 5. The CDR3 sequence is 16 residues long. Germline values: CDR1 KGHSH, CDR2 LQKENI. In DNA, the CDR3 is TGTGCCAGCTCCCGGACTAGCGGGATGGGCACAGATACGCAGTATTTT. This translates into CASSRTSGMGTDTQYF.

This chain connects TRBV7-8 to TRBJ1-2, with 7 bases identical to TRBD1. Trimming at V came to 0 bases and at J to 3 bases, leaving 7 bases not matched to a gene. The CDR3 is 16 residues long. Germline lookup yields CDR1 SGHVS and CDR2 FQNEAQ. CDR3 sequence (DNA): TGTGCCAGCAGCTTAGCGCAGACAGGGCTGGACTATGGCTACACCTTC. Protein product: CASSLAQTGLDYGYTF.

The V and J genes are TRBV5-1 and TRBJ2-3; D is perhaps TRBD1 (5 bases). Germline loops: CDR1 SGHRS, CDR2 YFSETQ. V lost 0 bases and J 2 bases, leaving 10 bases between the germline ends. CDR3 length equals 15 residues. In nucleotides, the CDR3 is TGCGCCAGCAGCTTGGGCCCAGGGTCCACAGATACGCAGTATTTT. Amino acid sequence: CASSLGPGSTDTQYF.

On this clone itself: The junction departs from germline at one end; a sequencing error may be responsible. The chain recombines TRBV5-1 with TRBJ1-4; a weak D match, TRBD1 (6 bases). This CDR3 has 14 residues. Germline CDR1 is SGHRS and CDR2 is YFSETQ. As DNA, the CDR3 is TGTGCCAGCAGGTGGGCAGGGGCGGACGAAAAACTGTTTTTT. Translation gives CASRWAGADEKLFF.

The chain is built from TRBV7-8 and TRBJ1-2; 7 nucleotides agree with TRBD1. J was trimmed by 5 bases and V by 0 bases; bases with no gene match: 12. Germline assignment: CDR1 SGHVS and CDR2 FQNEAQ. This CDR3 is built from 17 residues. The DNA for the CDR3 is TGTGCCAGCAGCTTAGCGAGGACAGGCAATGTTAGGTATGGCTACACCTTC. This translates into CASSLARTGNVRYGYTF.

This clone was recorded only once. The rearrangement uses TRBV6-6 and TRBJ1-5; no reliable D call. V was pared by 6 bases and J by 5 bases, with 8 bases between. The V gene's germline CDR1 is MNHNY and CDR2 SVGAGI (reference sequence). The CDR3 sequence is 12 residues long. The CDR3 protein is CASRRVDQPQHF. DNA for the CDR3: TGTGCCAGCAGGAGGGTAGATCAGCCCCAGCATTTT.

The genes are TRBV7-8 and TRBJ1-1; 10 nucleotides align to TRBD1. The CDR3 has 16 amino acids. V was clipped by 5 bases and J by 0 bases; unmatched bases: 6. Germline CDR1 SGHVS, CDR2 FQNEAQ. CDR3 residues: CASSIRTGGMNTEAFF. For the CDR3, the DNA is TGTGCCAGCAGCATAAGGACAGGGGGTATGAACACTGAAGCTTTCTTT.

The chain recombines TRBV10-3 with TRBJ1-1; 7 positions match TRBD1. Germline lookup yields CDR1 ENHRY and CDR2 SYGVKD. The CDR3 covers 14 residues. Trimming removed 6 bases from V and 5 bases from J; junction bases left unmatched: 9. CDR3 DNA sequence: TGTGCCATCAGCGTATTGACAGGGAGTACTGAAGCTTTCTTT. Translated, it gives CAISVLTGSTEAFF.

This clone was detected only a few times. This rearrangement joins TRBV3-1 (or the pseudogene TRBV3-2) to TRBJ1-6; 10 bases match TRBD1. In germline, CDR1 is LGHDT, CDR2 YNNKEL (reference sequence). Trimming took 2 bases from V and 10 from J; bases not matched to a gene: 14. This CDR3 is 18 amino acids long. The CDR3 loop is CASSQPSRTGGMGSPLHF. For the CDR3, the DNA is TGTGCCAGCAGCCAACCCTCCAGGACAGGGGGAATGGGCTCACCCCTCCACTTT.

CDR3 nucleotides: TGCGCCAGCAGCCAAGAAGGGACACGGGTATCTGAGCAGTTCTTC. Its translation is CASSQEGTRVSEQFF. This chain uses TRBV4-1 with TRBJ2-1; perhaps TRBD1 as D (6 bases). V gave up 0 bases and J gave up 9 bases, with 15 bases separating them. Germline CDR1 reads MGHRA; CDR2 reads YSYEKL. The CDR3 extends over 15 amino acids.

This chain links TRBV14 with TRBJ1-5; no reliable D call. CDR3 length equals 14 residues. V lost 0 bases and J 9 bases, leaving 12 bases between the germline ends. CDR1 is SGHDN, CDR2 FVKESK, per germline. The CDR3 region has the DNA TGTGCCAGCAGCCAAGACTCCCGGCCAGGGCCCCAGCATTTT. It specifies CASSQDSRPGPQHF.

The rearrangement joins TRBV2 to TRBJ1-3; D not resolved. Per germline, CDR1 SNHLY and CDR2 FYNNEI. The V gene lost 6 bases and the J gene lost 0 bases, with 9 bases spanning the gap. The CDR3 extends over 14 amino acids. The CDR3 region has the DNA TGTGCCAGCAGCGCCGACACCTCTGGAAACACCATATATTTT. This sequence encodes CASSADTSGNTIYF. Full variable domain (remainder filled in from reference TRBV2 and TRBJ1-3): EPEVTQTPSHQVTQMGQEVILRCVPISNHLYFYWYRQILGQKVEFLVSFYNNEISEKSEIFDDQFSVERPDGSNFTLKIRSTKLEDSAMYFCASSADTSGNTIYFGEGSWLTVV.

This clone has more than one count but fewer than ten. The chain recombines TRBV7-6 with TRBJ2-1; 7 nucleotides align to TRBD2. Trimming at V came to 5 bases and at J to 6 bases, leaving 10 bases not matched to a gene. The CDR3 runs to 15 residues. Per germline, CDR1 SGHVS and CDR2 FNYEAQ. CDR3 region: CASSPPGGRGNEQFF. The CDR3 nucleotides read TGTGCCAGCAGCCCCCCGGGCGGGAGAGGCAATGAGCAGTTCTTC.

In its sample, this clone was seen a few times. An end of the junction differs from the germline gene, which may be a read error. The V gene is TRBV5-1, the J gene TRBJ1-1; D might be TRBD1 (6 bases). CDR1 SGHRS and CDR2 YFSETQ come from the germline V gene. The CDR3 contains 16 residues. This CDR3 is CASSLDTGIMNTEAFF. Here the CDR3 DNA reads TGTGCCAGCAGCTTGGACACAGGGATCATGAACACTGAAGCTTTCTTT.

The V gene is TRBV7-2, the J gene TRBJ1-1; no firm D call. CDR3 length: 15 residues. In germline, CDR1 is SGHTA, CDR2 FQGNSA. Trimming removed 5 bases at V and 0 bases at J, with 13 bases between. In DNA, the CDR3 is TGTGCCAGCAGCCCTACCCGTTTTCTGAACACTGAAGCTTTCTTT. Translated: CASSPTRFLNTEAFF. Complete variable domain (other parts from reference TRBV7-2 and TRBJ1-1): GAGVSQSPSNKVTEKGKDVELRCDPISGHTALYWYRQSLGQGLEFLIYFQGNSAPDKSGLPSDRFSAERTGGSVSTLTIQRTQQEDSAVYLCASSPTRFLNTEAFFGQGTRLTVV.

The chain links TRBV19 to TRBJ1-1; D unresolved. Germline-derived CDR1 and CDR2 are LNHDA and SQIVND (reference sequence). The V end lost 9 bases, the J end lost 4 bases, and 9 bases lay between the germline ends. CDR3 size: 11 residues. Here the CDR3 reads CASKHTTEAFF. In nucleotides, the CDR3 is TGTGCCAGCAAACACACCACTGAAGCTTTCTTT.

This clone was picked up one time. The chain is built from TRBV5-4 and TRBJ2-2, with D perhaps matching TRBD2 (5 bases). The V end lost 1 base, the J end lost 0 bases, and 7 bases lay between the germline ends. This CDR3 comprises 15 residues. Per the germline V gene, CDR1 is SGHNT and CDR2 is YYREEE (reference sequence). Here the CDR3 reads CASSLSGANTGELFF. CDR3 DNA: TGTGCCAGCAGCTTGTCCGGGGCGAACACCGGGGAGCTGTTTTTT.

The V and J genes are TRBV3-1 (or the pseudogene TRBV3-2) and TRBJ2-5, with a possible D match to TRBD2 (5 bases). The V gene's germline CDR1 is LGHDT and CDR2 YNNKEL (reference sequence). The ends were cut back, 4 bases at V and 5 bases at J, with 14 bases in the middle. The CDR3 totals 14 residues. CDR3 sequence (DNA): TGTGCCAGCAGCCCGCTAGGAGGTACGGAGACCCAGTACTTC. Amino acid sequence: CASSPLGGTETQYF.

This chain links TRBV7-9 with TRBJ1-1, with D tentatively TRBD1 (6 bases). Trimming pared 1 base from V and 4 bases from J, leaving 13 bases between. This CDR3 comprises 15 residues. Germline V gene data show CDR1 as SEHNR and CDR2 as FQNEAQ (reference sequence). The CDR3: CASSLVGGDTTEAFF. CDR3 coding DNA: TGTGCCAGCAGCTTAGTGGGAGGGGACACCACTGAAGCTTTCTTT.

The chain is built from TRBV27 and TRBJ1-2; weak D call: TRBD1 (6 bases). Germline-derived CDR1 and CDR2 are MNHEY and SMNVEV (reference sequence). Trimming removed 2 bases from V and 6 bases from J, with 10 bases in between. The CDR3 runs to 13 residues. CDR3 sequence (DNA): TGTGCCAGCAGTTTAGGGGGGGCGGATGGCTACACCTTC. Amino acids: CASSLGGADGYTF.